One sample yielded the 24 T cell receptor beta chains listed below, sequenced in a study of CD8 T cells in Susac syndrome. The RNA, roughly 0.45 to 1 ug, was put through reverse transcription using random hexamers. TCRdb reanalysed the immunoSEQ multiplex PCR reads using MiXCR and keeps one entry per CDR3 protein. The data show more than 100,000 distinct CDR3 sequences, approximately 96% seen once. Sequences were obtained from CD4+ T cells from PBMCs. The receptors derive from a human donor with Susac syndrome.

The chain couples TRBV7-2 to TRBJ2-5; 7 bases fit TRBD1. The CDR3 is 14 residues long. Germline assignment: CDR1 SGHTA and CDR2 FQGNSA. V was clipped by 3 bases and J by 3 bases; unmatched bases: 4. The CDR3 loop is CASSLIGTEETQYF. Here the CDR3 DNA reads TGTGCCAGCAGCTTGATCGGGACAGAAGAGACCCAGTACTTC.

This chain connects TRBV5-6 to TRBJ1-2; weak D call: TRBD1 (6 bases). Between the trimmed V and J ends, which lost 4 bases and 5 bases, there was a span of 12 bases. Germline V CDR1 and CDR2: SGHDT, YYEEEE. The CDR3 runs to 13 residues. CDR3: CASSKDRRYGYTF. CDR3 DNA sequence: TGTGCCAGCAGCAAGGACAGAAGATATGGCTACACCTTC.

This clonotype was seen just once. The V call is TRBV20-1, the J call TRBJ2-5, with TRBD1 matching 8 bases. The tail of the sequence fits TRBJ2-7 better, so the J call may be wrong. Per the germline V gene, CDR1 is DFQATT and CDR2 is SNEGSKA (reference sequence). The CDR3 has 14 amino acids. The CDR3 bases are TGCAGTGCGGGAGGACAGGGAAATGGCCACGAGCAGTACTTC. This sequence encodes CSAGGQGNGHEQYF.

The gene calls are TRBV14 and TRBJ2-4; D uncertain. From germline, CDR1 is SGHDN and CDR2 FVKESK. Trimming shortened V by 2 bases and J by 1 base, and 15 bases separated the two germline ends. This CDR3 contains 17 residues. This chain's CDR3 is CASSQYGNSRAKNIQYF. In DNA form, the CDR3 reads TGTGCCAGCAGCCAATATGGGAATAGCCGTGCCAAAAACATTCAGTACTTC.

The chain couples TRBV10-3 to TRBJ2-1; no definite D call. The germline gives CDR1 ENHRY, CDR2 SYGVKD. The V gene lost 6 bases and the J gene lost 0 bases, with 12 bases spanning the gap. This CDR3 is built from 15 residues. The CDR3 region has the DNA TGTGCCATCAGCACCGCTCCGAGCTCCTACAATGAGCAGTTCTTC. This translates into CAISTAPSSYNEQFF.

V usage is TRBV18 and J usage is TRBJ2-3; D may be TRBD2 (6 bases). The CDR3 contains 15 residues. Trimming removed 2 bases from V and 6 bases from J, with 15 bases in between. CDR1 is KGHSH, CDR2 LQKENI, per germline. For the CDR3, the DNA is TGTGCCAGCTCACCATCTCTCGGGGACTCGGATACGCAGTATTTT. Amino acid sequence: CASSPSLGDSDTQYF.

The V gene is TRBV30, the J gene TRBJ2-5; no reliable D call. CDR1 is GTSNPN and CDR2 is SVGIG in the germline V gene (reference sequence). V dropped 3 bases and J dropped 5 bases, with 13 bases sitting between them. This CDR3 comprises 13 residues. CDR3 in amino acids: CAWSQQAVETQYF. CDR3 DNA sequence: TGTGCCTGGAGCCAGCAGGCGGTCGAGACCCAGTACTTC.

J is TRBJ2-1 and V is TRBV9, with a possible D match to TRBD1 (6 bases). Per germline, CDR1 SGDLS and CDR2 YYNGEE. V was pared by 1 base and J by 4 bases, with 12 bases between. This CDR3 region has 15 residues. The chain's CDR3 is CASSVTGRVYNEQFF. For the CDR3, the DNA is TGTGCCAGCAGCGTAACAGGGCGGGTTTACAATGAGCAGTTCTTC.

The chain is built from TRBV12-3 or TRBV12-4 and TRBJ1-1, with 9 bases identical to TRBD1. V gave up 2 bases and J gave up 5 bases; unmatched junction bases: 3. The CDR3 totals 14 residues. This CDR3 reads CASSLSGTGTEAFF. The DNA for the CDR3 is TGTGCCAGCAGTTTAAGTGGGACAGGGACTGAAGCTTTCTTT.

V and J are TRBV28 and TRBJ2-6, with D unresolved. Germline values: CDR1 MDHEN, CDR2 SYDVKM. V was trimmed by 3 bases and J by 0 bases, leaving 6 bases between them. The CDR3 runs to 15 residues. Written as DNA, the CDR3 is TGTGCCAGCAGTTTTTTCGGCTCTGGGGCCAACGTCCTGACTTTC. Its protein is CASSFFGSGANVLTF.

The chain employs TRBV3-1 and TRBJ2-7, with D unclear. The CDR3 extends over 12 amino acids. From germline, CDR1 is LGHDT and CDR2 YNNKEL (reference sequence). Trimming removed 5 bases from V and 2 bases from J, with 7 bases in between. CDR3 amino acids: CASSRTPYEQYF. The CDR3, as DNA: TGTGCCAGCAGCAGGACCCCCTACGAGCAGTACTTC.

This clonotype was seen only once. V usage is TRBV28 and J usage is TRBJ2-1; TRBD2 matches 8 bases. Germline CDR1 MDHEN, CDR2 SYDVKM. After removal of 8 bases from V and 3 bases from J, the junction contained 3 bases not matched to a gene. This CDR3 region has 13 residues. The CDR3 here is CASGGTSYNEQFF. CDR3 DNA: TGTGCCAGCGGGGGGACTAGCTACAATGAGCAGTTCTTC.

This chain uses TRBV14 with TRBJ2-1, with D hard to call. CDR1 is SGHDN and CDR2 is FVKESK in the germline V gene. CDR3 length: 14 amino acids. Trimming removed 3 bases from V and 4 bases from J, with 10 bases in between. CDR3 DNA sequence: TGTGCCAGCAGCCAGATCGGCAGTTACAATGAGCAGTTCTTC. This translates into CASSQIGSYNEQFF.

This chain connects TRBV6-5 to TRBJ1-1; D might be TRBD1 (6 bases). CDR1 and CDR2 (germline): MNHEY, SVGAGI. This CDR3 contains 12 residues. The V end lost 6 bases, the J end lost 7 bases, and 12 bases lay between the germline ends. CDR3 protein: CASRPSTGEAFF. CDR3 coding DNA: TGTGCCAGCAGACCGTCGACAGGTGAAGCTTTCTTT.

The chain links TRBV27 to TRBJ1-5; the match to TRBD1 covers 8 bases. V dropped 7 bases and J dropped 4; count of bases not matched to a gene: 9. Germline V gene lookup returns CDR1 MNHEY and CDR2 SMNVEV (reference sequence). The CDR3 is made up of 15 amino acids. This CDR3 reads CASKPGQGRNQPQHF. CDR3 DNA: TGTGCCAGCAAGCCTGGACAGGGAAGGAATCAGCCCCAGCATTTT.

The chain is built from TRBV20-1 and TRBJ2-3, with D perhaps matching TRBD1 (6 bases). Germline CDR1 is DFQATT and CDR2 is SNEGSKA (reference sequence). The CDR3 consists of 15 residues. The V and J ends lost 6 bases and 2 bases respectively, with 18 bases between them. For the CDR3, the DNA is TGCAGTGCACAGATCCTAGGGGGAAACACAGATACGCAGTATTTT. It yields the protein CSAQILGGNTDTQYF.

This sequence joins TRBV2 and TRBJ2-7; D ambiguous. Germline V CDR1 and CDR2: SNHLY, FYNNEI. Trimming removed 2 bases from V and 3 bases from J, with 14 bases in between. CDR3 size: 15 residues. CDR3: CASSESLQVNYEQYF. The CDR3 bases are TGTGCCAGCAGTGAAAGTCTTCAGGTGAACTACGAGCAGTACTTC.

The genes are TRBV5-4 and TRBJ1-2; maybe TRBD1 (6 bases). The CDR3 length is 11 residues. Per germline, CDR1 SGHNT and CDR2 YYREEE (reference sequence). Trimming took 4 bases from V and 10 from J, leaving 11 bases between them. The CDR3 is CASSAGQIYTF. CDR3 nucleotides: TGTGCCAGCAGCGCTGGACAGATCTACACCTTC.

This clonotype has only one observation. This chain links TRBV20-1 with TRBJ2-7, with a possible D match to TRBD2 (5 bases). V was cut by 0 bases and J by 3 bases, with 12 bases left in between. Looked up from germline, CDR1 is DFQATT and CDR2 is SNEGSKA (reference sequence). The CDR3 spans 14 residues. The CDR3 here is CSARDVASLYEQYF. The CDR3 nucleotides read TGCAGTGCTAGAGATGTCGCTAGCCTCTACGAGCAGTACTTC.

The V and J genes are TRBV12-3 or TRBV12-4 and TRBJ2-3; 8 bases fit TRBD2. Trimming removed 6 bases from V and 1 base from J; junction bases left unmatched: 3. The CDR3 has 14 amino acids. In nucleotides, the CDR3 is TGTGCCAGCAGGGTAGCGGGGCGCACAGATACGCAGTATTTT. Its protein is CASRVAGRTDTQYF.

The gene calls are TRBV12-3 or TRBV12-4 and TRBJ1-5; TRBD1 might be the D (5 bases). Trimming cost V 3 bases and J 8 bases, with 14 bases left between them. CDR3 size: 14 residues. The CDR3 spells CASSFGRENKPQHF. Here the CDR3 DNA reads TGTGCCAGCAGTTTTGGCAGGGAGAATAAGCCCCAGCATTTT.

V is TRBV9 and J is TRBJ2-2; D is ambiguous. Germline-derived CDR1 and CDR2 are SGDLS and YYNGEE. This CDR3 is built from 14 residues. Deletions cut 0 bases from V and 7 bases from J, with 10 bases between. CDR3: CASSVESLGGELFF. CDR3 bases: TGTGCCAGCAGCGTAGAGTCGCTTGGCGGGGAGCTGTTTTTT.

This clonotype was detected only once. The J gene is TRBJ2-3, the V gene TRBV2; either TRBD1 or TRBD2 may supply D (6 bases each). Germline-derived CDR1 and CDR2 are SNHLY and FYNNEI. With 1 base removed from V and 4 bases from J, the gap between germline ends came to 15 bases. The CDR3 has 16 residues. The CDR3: CASSEGLAPGADTQYF. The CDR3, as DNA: TGTGCCAGCAGTGAAGGGCTAGCGCCAGGGGCAGATACGCAGTATTTT.

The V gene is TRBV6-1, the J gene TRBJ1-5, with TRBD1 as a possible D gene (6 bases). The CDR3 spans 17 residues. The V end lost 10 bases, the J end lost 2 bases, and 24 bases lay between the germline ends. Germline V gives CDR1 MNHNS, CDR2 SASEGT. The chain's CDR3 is CATGQAARGDGNQPQHF. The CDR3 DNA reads TGTGCCACCGGCCAGGCTGCAAGGGGGGATGGCAATCAGCCCCAGCATTTT.